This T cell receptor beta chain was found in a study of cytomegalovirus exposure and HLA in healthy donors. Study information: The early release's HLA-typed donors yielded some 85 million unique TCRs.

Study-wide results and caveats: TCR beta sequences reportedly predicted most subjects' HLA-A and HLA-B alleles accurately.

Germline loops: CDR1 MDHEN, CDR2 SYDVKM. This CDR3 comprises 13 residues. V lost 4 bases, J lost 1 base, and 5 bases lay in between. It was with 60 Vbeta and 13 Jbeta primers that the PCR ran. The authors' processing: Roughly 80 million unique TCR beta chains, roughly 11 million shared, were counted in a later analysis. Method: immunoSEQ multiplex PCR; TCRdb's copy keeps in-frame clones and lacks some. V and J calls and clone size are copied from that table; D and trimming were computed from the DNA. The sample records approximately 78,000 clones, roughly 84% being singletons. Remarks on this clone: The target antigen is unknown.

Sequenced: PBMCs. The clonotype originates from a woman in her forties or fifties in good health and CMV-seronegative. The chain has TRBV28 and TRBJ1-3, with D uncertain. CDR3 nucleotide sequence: TGTGCCAGCAGTTCCCATTCTGGAAACACCATATATTTT. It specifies CASSSHSGNTIYF.